These 3 T cell receptor beta chains were sequenced from one sample in a study of siplizumab effects on memory and regulatory T cells. Assay used: immunoSEQ multiplex PCR; TCRdb lists only in-frame clones, some missing. The table lists around 110,000 clones, roughly 94% of them singletons. The sequenced sample was non-Treg CD4+ T cells sorted from blood. These receptors were collected from a human donor in good health.

V usage is TRBV5-1 and J usage is TRBJ2-7, with D possibly TRBD1 on 5 matching bases. Germline-derived CDR1 and CDR2 are SGHRS and YFSETQ. The V end lost 0 bases, the J end lost 1 base, and 8 bases lay between the germline ends. The CDR3 totals 14 residues. CDR3 region: CASSLAYRSYEQYF. CDR3 nucleotides: TGCGCCAGCAGCTTGGCCTACAGGTCCTACGAGCAGTACTTC.

J is TRBJ1-1 and V is TRBV6-5; the D is unclear. Trimming removed 2 bases from V and 5 bases from J, with 12 bases in between. The CDR3 runs to 14 residues. From germline, CDR1 is MNHEY and CDR2 SVGAGI. CDR3 sequence (DNA): TGTGCCAGCAGTTACGACCGGGGAAGGACTGAAGCTTTCTTT. Translation: CASSYDRGRTEAFF.

The V and J genes are TRBV19 and TRBJ2-1; weak D call: TRBD2 (6 bases). The length of the CDR3 is 12 residues. Germline CDR1 and CDR2: LNHDA and SQIVND (reference sequence). The ends were cut back, 6 bases at V and 8 bases at J, with 11 bases in the middle. This CDR3 is CASRTSGDEQFF. CDR3 bases: TGTGCCAGTAGGACTTCGGGAGATGAGCAGTTCTTC. The full variable domain, its missing parts supplied by reference TRBV19 and TRBJ2-1, is DGGITQSPKYLFRKEGQNVTLSCEQNLNHDAMYWYRQDPGQGLRLIYYSQIVNDFQKGDIAEGYSVSREKKESFPLTVTSAQKNPTAFYLCASRTSGDEQFFGPGTRLTVL.